One sample yielded the 27 T cell receptor beta chains listed below, sequenced in a study of blood T cell repertoires in COVID-19. Produced via immunoSEQ multiplex PCR; TCRdb's table is partial and in-frame only. The table includes 300,000 to 400,000 clones, roughly 90% detected once. The specimen was peripheral blood. These receptors all stem from a woman in her 30s with COVID-19, enrolled during active disease.

This sequence joins TRBV2 and TRBJ2-1; 11 bases fit TRBD2. V shed 8 bases and J 3 bases; nucleotides not matched to a gene: 3. CDR1 is SNHLY and CDR2 is FYNNEI in the germline V gene. This CDR3 is 14 amino acids long. The CDR3 spells CASVAGGLYNEQFF. CDR3 sequence (DNA): TGTGCCAGCGTAGCGGGGGGGCTCTACAATGAGCAGTTCTTC. Supplemented by reference TRBV2 and TRBJ2-1, the full variable domain reads EPEVTQTPSHQVTQMGQEVILRCVPISNHLYFYWYRQILGQKVEFLVSFYNNEISEKSEIFDDQFSVERPDGSNFTLKIRSTKLEDSAMYFCASVAGGLYNEQFFGPGTRLTVL.

This clone has only one observation. The rearrangement joins TRBV28 to TRBJ1-4; 9 bases fit TRBD1. The CDR3 is 15 residues long. Per germline, CDR1 MDHEN and CDR2 SYDVKM. The junction had 6 bases not matched to a gene; V was cut back by 6 bases and J by 4 bases. The CDR3 reads CASSKGQGYNEKLFF. In nucleotides, the CDR3 is TGTGCCAGCAGCAAAGGACAGGGGTATAATGAAAAACTGTTTTTT.

The V and J genes are TRBV4-3 and TRBJ2-1; 7 bases match TRBD1. V lost 3 bases to trimming and J lost 12 bases; unmatched junction nucleotides: 20. This CDR3 has 17 amino acids. Looked up from germline, CDR1 is LGHNA and CDR2 is YSLEER. The CDR3 is CASSHRRGAGGRGRQFF. The CDR3 DNA reads as TGCGCCAGCAGCCACCGCCGTGGGGCAGGGGGAAGGGGACGGCAGTTCTTC.

The genes are TRBV28 and TRBJ1-3; D is uncertain. Per germline, CDR1 MDHEN and CDR2 SYDVKM. Trimming shortened V by 4 bases and J by 4 bases, and 11 bases separated the two germline ends. The CDR3 loop spans 14 amino acids. The CDR3 bases are TGTGCCAGCAGTTGGGCGGGATCCGGAAACACCATATATTTT. Its translation: CASSWAGSGNTIYF.

This chain links TRBV4-2 with TRBJ1-2, with 10 positions matching TRBD1. This CDR3 region has 14 residues. With 2 bases clipped from V and 8 bases from J, the junction kept 5 bases outside the gene matches. Germline CDR1 is LGHNA and CDR2 is YNFKEQ. The CDR3 loop is CASSQLRTGGGYTF. CDR3 DNA: TGTGCCAGCAGCCAACTCCGGACAGGGGGAGGCTACACCTTC.

This sequence joins TRBV19 and TRBJ2-3; 8 bases match TRBD1. Germline V gene data show CDR1 as LNHDA and CDR2 as SQIVND (reference sequence). The CDR3 length is 14 residues. V lost 6 bases and J lost 2; bases outside the gene matches: 4. The CDR3 DNA follows: TGTGCCAGTAGCAGGACAGGGTTCACAGATACGCAGTATTTT. Amino acid sequence: CASSRTGFTDTQYF.

This sequence joins TRBV12-3 or TRBV12-4 and TRBJ1-6; the D is unclear. V lost 2 bases, J lost 7 bases, and 6 bases lay in between. The CDR3 covers 13 residues. CDR3 loop: CASSLTSNSPLHF. DNA for the CDR3: TGTGCCAGCAGTTTAACATCAAATTCACCCCTCCACTTT.

The table lists this clone with a count of one. J is TRBJ2-1 and V is TRBV4-1; the D is unclear. Trimming removed 4 bases from V and 5 bases from J, with 9 bases in between. CDR1 MGHRA and CDR2 YSYEKL come from the germline V gene. CDR3 length: 13 amino acids. In DNA, the CDR3 is TGCGCCAGCAGCCCAAGCCCCCACAATGAGCAGTTCTTC. Translated, it gives CASSPSPHNEQFF.

About this clone: Other nucleotide sequences from this sample produce the same CDR3. The gene calls are TRBV7-2 and TRBJ1-6, with a weak D call TRBD1 (6 bases). Looked up from germline, CDR1 is SGHTA and CDR2 is FQGNSA. The CDR3 runs 14 residues. Trimming removed 5 bases at V and 4 bases at J, with 9 bases between. CDR3 coding DNA: TGTGCCAGCAGCCTGGACAGTTATAATTCACCCCTCCACTTT. This sequence encodes CASSLDSYNSPLHF.

The J gene is TRBJ2-2, the V gene TRBV27, with D possibly matching TRBD2 (5 bases). V was shortened by 6 bases and J by 8 bases, with 16 bases between the two germline ends. This CDR3 spans 14 amino acids. From germline, CDR1 is MNHEY and CDR2 SMNVEV (reference sequence). The CDR3 reads CASRLRGRPGELFF. The DNA of the CDR3 is TGTGCCAGCAGGCTACGCGGGCGCCCGGGGGAGCTGTTTTTT.

CDR3 protein: CASTSSGGPVKDQYF. CDR3 nucleotide sequence: TGTGCCAGCACCTCTAGCGGGGGGCCCGTTAAGGATCAGTACTTC. The J gene is TRBJ2-4, the V gene TRBV5-6; 11 bases align to TRBD2. The junction had 14 bases not matched to a gene; V was cut back by 6 bases and J by 12 bases. The CDR3 is 15 amino acids. Germline V gives CDR1 SGHDT, CDR2 YYEEEE.

This clone was seen only a few times. The chain is built from TRBV7-8 and TRBJ2-1; TRBD2 matches 12 bases. CDR1 is SGHVS and CDR2 is FQNEAQ in the germline V gene. The length of the CDR3 is 16 residues. With V trimmed by 5 bases and J by 8 bases, 10 bases remained unmatched. CDR3 region: CASSLRLAGAVDEQFF. The DNA for the CDR3 is TGTGCCAGCAGCCTGAGACTAGCGGGGGCGGTGGATGAGCAGTTCTTC.

The chain has TRBV2 and TRBJ1-2; tentative D call: TRBD1 (6 bases). The CDR3 is 17 residues long. V was cut by 4 bases and J by 0 bases, with 18 bases left in between. From germline, CDR1 is SNHLY and CDR2 FYNNEI. The CDR3: CASSAFPRGGTNYGYTF. Written as DNA, the CDR3 is TGTGCCAGCAGTGCCTTTCCAAGGGGGGGGACTAACTATGGCTACACCTTC.

The CDR3 DNA follows: TGTGCCAGCAGTTACGGGACAGAAAACACAGATACGCAGTATTTT. This encodes CASSYGTENTDTQYF. The chain employs TRBV6-2 or TRBV6-3 and TRBJ2-3; 7 nucleotides align to TRBD1. The length of the CDR3 is 15 residues. Germline CDR1 MNHEY, CDR2 SVGEGT. V shed 2 bases and J 2 bases; nucleotides not matched to a gene: 4.

V gene TRBV9 combines with J gene TRBJ2-3, with 13 bases aligning to TRBD2. Trimming cost V 2 bases and J 5 bases; bases outside gene matches: 5. Germline CDR1 is SGDLS and CDR2 is YYNGEE. The CDR3 has 16 residues. The CDR3 region is CASSVAGTSGVDTQYF. CDR3 DNA: TGTGCCAGCAGCGTTGCCGGGACTAGCGGGGTAGATACGCAGTATTTT. The variable domain in full, completed from reference TRBV9 and TRBJ2-3, reads DSGVTQTPKHLITATGQRVTLRCSPRSGDLSVYWYQQSLDQGLQFLIQYYNGEERAKGNILERFSAQQFPDLHSELNLSSLELGDSALYFCASSVAGTSGVDTQYFGPGTRLTVL.

This clone was found a few times. The rearrangement uses TRBV19 and TRBJ2-1; TRBD2 matches 9 bases. J was trimmed by 8 bases and V by 5 bases; bases with no gene match: 7. Germline-derived CDR1 and CDR2 are LNHDA and SQIVND (reference sequence). The CDR3 runs 14 residues. The CDR3 spells CASSPAGGTDEQFF. Written as DNA, the CDR3 is TGTGCCAGTAGTCCCGCGGGAGGGACGGATGAGCAGTTCTTC.

This chain connects TRBV6-5 to TRBJ1-2; D possibly corresponds to TRBD1 (6 bases). V was clipped by 2 bases and J by 5 bases, with 15 bases between them. Germline-derived CDR1 and CDR2 are MNHEY and SVGAGI. The CDR3 sequence is 15 residues long. The CDR3 DNA reads as TGTGCCAGCAGTTACACAACCGGGACACAGTATGGCTACACCTTC. This translates into CASSYTTGTQYGYTF.

The rearrangement joins TRBV11-3 to TRBJ2-1; TRBD2 matches at 11 bases. Trimming at V came to 5 bases and at J to 7 bases, leaving 10 bases not matched to a gene. Germline assignment: CDR1 SGHNT and CDR2 YENEEA. This CDR3 has 16 residues. CDR3 bases: TGTGCCAGCAGCACCTCACTAGCGGGAGTCCTGAATGAGCAGTTCTTC. The encoded protein is CASSTSLAGVLNEQFF.

J is TRBJ2-3 and V is TRBV6-5; D not certain. V was pared by 2 bases and J by 4 bases, with 13 bases between. Germline loops: CDR1 MNHEY, CDR2 SVGAGI. The length of the CDR3 is 15 residues. This CDR3 is CASSYQTYRADTQYF. The CDR3 nucleotides read TGTGCCAGCAGTTACCAAACCTACCGGGCAGATACGCAGTATTTT.

The V and J genes are TRBV7-9 and TRBJ2-7, with D maybe TRBD1 (6 bases). The CDR3 loop spans 14 amino acids. Germline lookup yields CDR1 SEHNR and CDR2 FQNEAQ (reference sequence). Trimming left V 5 bases short and J 2 bases short, with 13 bases between. This chain's CDR3 is CASSAGTRPYEQYF. DNA of the CDR3: TGTGCCAGCAGCGCCGGGACACGGCCCTACGAGCAGTACTTC.

Only one count was recorded for this clone. The rearrangement uses TRBV7-2 and TRBJ1-2; 7 bases agree with TRBD1. Germline V gene sequence: CDR1 SGHTA, CDR2 FQGNSA. Losses at the gene ends were 0 bases for V and 5 bases for J; bases not matched to a gene: 9. This CDR3 comprises 16 residues. The chain's CDR3 is CASSLARARGSYGYTF. In DNA, the CDR3 is TGTGCCAGCAGCTTAGCCCGGGCCAGGGGGAGTTATGGCTACACCTTC.

The chain combines TRBV2 with TRBJ1-5; D gene ambiguous. The CDR3 length is 13 residues. CDR1 and CDR2 from the germline V gene are SNHLY and FYNNEI. Deletions cut 6 bases from V and 3 bases from J, with 9 bases between. The CDR3 is CASRELSNQPQHF. The DNA of the CDR3 is TGTGCCAGCAGGGAGCTTTCCAATCAGCCCCAGCATTTT.

With respect to this clone: This sample includes further DNA sequences coding for the same CDR3. This chain uses TRBV2 with TRBJ1-2; 7 bases align to TRBD1. With V trimmed by 2 bases and J by 4 bases, 1 base remained unmatched. This CDR3 is built from 13 residues. CDR1 and CDR2 (germline): SNHLY, FYNNEI. The CDR3 here is CASSEQGGYGYTF. The CDR3 DNA reads TGTGCCAGCAGTGAACAGGGGGGCTATGGCTACACCTTC.

The V and J genes are TRBV7-2 and TRBJ2-3; tentatively, D is TRBD2 (6 bases). V was pared by 8 bases and J by 1 base, with 16 bases between. The CDR3 is made up of 15 amino acids. Germline V CDR1 and CDR2: SGHTA, FQGNSA. The CDR3 nucleotides are TGTGCCAGCGGAGTGGGGGGTTCGGGCACAGATACGCAGTATTTT. Its translation is CASGVGGSGTDTQYF.

The chain has TRBV6-2 or TRBV6-3 and TRBJ2-7; tentative D call: TRBD2 (5 bases). The CDR3 is made up of 14 amino acids. The germline V gene encodes CDR1 MNHEY and CDR2 SVGEGT. Trimming removed 6 bases at V and 9 bases at J, with 21 bases between. CDR3 residues: CASSSGISSRVQYV. The CDR3 nucleotides are TGTGCCAGCAGCTCCGGGATCTCCTCTCGGGTGCAGTACGTC.

This clone showed up just once. This chain uses TRBV5-4 with TRBJ2-2, with 7 bases lining up with TRBD2. The CDR3 contains 15 residues. V shed 6 bases, J shed 4 bases, and the junction held 9 bases outside the gene matches. The germline V gene has CDR1 SGHNT and CDR2 YYREEE (reference sequence). The CDR3 loop reads CASTRLARGTGELFF. CDR3 sequence (DNA): TGTGCCAGCACCCGACTAGCACGTGGCACCGGGGAGCTGTTTTTT. Drawing the rest from reference TRBV5-4 and TRBJ2-2, the complete variable domain is ETGVTQSPTHLIKTRGQQVTLRCSSQSGHNTVSWYQQALGQGPQFIFQYYREEENGRGNFPPRFSGLQFPNYSSELNVNALELDDSALYLCASTRLARGTGELFFGEGSRLTVL.

The CDR3 nucleotides read TGTGCCAGCAGTGATGGTTCTAGCGGGTACCAAGAGACCCAGTACTTC. This gives the protein CASSDGSSGYQETQYF. The chain uses TRBV2 and TRBJ2-5; 8 bases agree with TRBD2. CDR1 and CDR2 (germline): SNHLY, FYNNEI. The CDR3 runs 16 residues. With V trimmed by 3 bases and J by 0 bases, 6 bases remained unmatched.